Detailed here is one T cell receptor (beta chain). Antigen unknown. This sample is drawn from a study of human T cells and chemical hapten exposure. Looking at the study overall: Weekly diphenylcyclopropenone doses were given to patients' scalps across the approximately 25-week study. Patch testing was performed with 0.01% DPC on the upper back, with reading at 6 days. Study-wide points: Expanded TCRs grouped into significantly more large CDR3 similarity clusters than controls produced.

Using its own MiXCR run on the RACE reads, TCRdb lists one record per CDR3 protein. The data contain fewer than 150,000 distinct CDR3 sequences, approximately 12% of them singletons. CDR1 is SQVTM and CDR2 is ANQGSEA in the germline V gene. This CDR3 contains 12 residues. V gave up 7 bases and J gave up 7 bases; unmatched junction bases: 4. Time point reported: pre-sensitization, week 0. As for treatment: therapeutic diphenylcyclopropenone sensitization with weekly scalp DPC. Sample: whole blood, taken in connection with sensitization to the hapten diphenylcyclopropenone (DPC). This receptor was identified in a woman between 18 and 29 years old with alopecia areata. Some clones in this sample may be carry-over from other donors' samples. The chain carries TRBV29-1 and TRBJ2-7; 13 bases map to TRBD2. Written as DNA, the CDR3 is TGCAGCGCCGCGACTAGCGGGGGGGAGCAGTACTTC. Translated: CSAATSGGEQYF.